The rows below give T cell receptor beta chains drawn from one sample of a study of blood T cell repertoires in COVID-19. The repertoire was sequenced with immunoSEQ multiplex PCR; TCRdb's copy has only in-frame clones and lacks some. This table has more than 200,000 clones, roughly 89% appearing once. The sequenced sample consisted of PBMCs or T cells enriched from blood (not recorded which). These receptors all stem from a woman between 25 and 40 years old who had recovered from COVID-19. Both conserved end residues are part of each CDR3. The D gene is left open where the match is weak. Clone size is given for some rows only: seen once, a few or many times, or a class if the clone is expanded.

clone_size | j_call | v_call | d_call | cdr3_nt | cdr3_aa
- | TRBJ2-1 | TRBV5-1 | - | TGCGCCAGCAGCTTGGATTACAACAATGAGCAGTTCTTC | CASSLDYNNEQFF
- | TRBJ1-2 | TRBV12-3/TRBV12-4 | TRBD1 | TGTGCCAGCAGTACCCGGACAGGGCTCGACTACACCTTC | CASSTRTGLDYTF
- | TRBJ1-1 | TRBV19 | - | TGTGCCAGTAGTCCGAACCCAGGGCTGGCTTTCTTT | CASSPNPGLAFF
- | TRBJ1-3 | TRBV7-3 | TRBD1 | TGTGCCAGCAGCCTATCAGGGGGCTCTGGAAACACCATATATTTT | CASSLSGGSGNTIYF
- | TRBJ2-1 | TRBV14 | TRBD2 | TGTGCCAGCAGCCAAGATCGAGGGACTAGCGGGAGTTATGAGCAGTTCTTC | CASSQDRGTSGSYEQFF
- | TRBJ1-2 | TRBV5-6 | - | TGTGCCAGCAGTTTAGGAACCGGGACAATAGACGGCTACACCTTC | CASSLGTGTIDGYTF
- | TRBJ1-2 | TRBV7-9 | - | TGTGCCAGCAGCTTAGCGCGGTTTTACGGCTACACCTTC | CASSLARFYGYTF
- | TRBJ1-4 | TRBV4-2 | - | TGTGCCAGCAGCCAAAGCGAAGGAGATGAAAAACTGTTTTTT | CASSQSEGDEKLFF
- | TRBJ2-3 | TRBV28 | TRBD2 | TGTGCCAGCAGCCCCGGACTAGCAACAGATACGCAGTATTTT | CASSPGLATDTQYF
- | TRBJ2-2 | TRBV6-4 | TRBD2 | TGTGCCAGCAGTGTCCTAGCGGGAGGGACCGGGGAGCTGTTTTTT | CASSVLAGGTGELFF
- | TRBJ2-3 | TRBV4-1 | TRBD2 | TGCGCCAGCAGCCAAGATTATGGGGTGCGGGAGGCCAGCACAGATACGCAGTATTTT | CASSQDYGVREASTDTQYF
- | TRBJ2-5 | TRBV19 | TRBD2 | TGTGCCAGTAGTCGGACTAGCGGGAGGGGAGAGACCCAGTACTTC | CASSRTSGRGETQYF
- | TRBJ1-2 | TRBV24-1 | - | TGTGCCACCAGTGATTTTATGGGTGGCACAGGCCACTATGGCTACACCTTC | CATSDFMGGTGHYGYTF
- | TRBJ1-2 | TRBV5-1 | TRBD1 | TGCGCCAGCAGCTTGGCGGACAGGGGGCTTGGCTACACCTTC | CASSLADRGLGYTF
- | TRBJ2-5 | TRBV19 | TRBD2 | TGTGCCAGTAGTCTGCCGCCTAGCGGTACCCAGTACTTC | CASSLPPSGTQYF
- | TRBJ1-5 | TRBV14 | - | TGTGCCAGCAGCCGCTCGTCGTTAAGCTGCAATCAGCCCCAGCATTTT | CASSRSSLSCNQPQHF
- | TRBJ1-1 | TRBV5-1 | TRBD1 | TGCGCCAGCAGCAATACAGGACAGGGGGCCGAAGCTTTCTTT | CASSNTGQGAEAFF
- | TRBJ1-2 | TRBV24-1 | - | TGTGCCACCAGTGGGAGGGGAGAGGACTATGGCTACACCTTC | CATSGRGEDYGYTF
- | TRBJ2-3 | TRBV4-3 | - | TGCGCCAGCAGTGCCGCGGCTACCTCGGGAACGCAGTATTTT | CASSAAATSGTQYF
once | TRBJ1-4 | TRBV7-9 | - | TGTGCCAGCAGATCAAATTCCGGGAGAGCGAGGGAAAAACTGTTTTTT | CASRSNSGRAREKLFF
- | TRBJ2-2 | TRBV9 | - | TGTGCCAGCAGCGTAGCGACAACAGCGAACACCGGGGAGCTGTTTTTT | CASSVATTANTGELFF
once | TRBJ1-5 | TRBV4-3 | TRBD1 | TGCGCCAGCAGCCTAAAGGTGATGGCAGGGGGCTTAAGCAATCAGCCCCAGCATTTT | CASSLKVMAGGLSNQPQHF
- | TRBJ1-2 | TRBV20-1 | - | TGCAGTGCTGGGGGGGGGCGAGGCTACACCTTC | CSAGGGRGYTF
- | TRBJ1-6 | TRBV28 | - | TGTGCCAGCAGTAAGACAGGTTTCGATTCACCCCTCCACTTT | CASSKTGFDSPLHF
- | TRBJ2-7 | TRBV27 | TRBD1 | TGTGCCAGCAGTGTATCCGGGACAGGGGGCGGATACGAGCAGTACTTC | CASSVSGTGGGYEQYF
- | TRBJ2-7 | TRBV11-3 | - | TGTGCCAGCAGCCCCCGGGCTAGCGCCTTTGGGGAGCAGTACTTC | CASSPRASAFGEQYF
- | TRBJ2-1 | TRBV2 | - | TGTGCCAGCAGGGCCGGGACAAATTACAATGAGCAGTTCTTC | CASRAGTNYNEQFF
- | TRBJ1-4 | TRBV28 | - | TGTGCCAGCAGTTTATCCCAGGGTACGGCTAATGAAAAACTGTTTTTT | CASSLSQGTANEKLFF
- | TRBJ2-7 | TRBV28 | TRBD2 | TGTGCCAGCAGCGAACTAGCGGGAGGGGACGAGCAGTACTTC | CASSELAGGDEQYF
- | TRBJ1-5 | TRBV28 | - | TGTGCCAGCAGTCATCTCAGGGATAGCAATCAGCCCCAGCATTTT | CASSHLRDSNQPQHF
- | TRBJ1-3 | TRBV6-1 | - | TGTGCCAGCAGTGAAGCTACCGGCACCATATATTTT | CASSEATGTIYF
- | TRBJ1-2 | TRBV3-1/TRBV3-2 | TRBD1 | TGTGCCAGCAGCCAAGATTCGACAGGGGGATATGGCTACACCTTC | CASSQDSTGGYGYTF
- | TRBJ1-2 | TRBV7-8 | TRBD1 | TGTGCCAGCAGCTCACCTACAGGGGTAGATGGCTACACCTTC | CASSSPTGVDGYTF
- | TRBJ2-2 | TRBV3-1/TRBV3-2 | - | TGTGCCAGCAGCCAAGCTCAAGCGCGCGGGGAGCTGTTTTTT | CASSQAQARGELFF
- | TRBJ2-5 | TRBV7-7 | TRBD2 | TGTGCTAGCAGCGCCCACAGCGGGAGGTACGAGACCCAGTACTTC | CASSAHSGRYETQYF
- | TRBJ1-1 | TRBV18 | - | TGTGCCAGCTCCCCCGGGAGGGTTACTGAAGCTTTCTTT | CASSPGRVTEAFF
- | TRBJ2-7 | TRBV19 | - | TGTGCCAGTAGTAAGACTGGCCCCAGTTCCTACGAGCAGTACTTC | CASSKTGPSSYEQYF
- | TRBJ1-2 | TRBV7-3 | - | TGTGCCAGCAGCCCAGGCCAGAGGGGGGGCTACACCTTC | CASSPGQRGGYTF
- | TRBJ2-7 | TRBV19 | TRBD1 | TGTGCCAGTACTTTACAGGGACAGGGTCGATACGAGCAGTACTTC | CASTLQGQGRYEQYF
- | TRBJ2-6 | TRBV3-1/TRBV3-2 | TRBD1 | TGTGCCAGCAGCCCCCGGACAGGGTCAGGGGCCAACGTCCTGACTTTC | CASSPRTGSGANVLTF
- | TRBJ2-1 | TRBV19 | TRBD2 | TGTGCCAGTAGTGGACTAGCGGGAGGTTTCTACAATGAGCAGTTCTTC | CASSGLAGGFYNEQFF